The 2 T cell receptor beta chains given below trace back to one sample, sequenced in a study of OX40 agonist ivuxolimab in advanced cancers. TCRdb's copy holds only in-frame clones and misses some; the assay was immunoSEQ multiplex PCR. Of tens of thousands of clones listed, 90% are singletons. Material: CD4+ or CD8+ T cells sorted from blood, obtained in a trial of the OX40 agonist ivuxolimab. These receptors all stem from an adult with an advanced solid tumor such as melanoma, head and neck, liver or kidney cancer.

V is TRBV5-4 and J is TRBJ2-1; 9 nucleotides line up with TRBD2. V dropped 4 bases and J dropped 3; count of bases not matched to a gene: 5. The CDR3 is made up of 15 amino acids. Germline V CDR1 and CDR2: SGHNT, YYREEE (reference sequence). The CDR3 loop is CASSPTSGDYNEQFF. CDR3 coding DNA: TGTGCCAGCAGCCCGACTAGCGGAGACTACAATGAGCAGTTCTTC.

This clone was seen only once. The rearrangement links TRBV18 to TRBJ2-3; unclear D gene. This CDR3 is 13 amino acids long. V was trimmed by 3 bases and J by 0 bases, leaving 4 bases between them. Germline V lookup: CDR1 KGHSH, CDR2 LQKENI. The CDR3 region is CASSPASTDTQYF. The CDR3 nucleotides are TGTGCCAGCTCACCCGCAAGCACAGATACGCAGTATTTT.